The T cell receptor beta chain under discussion was sequenced for a study of cytomegalovirus exposure and HLA in healthy donors. The germline gives CDR1 MGHRA, CDR2 YSYEKL. The CDR3 has 15 amino acids. J gave up 5 bases and V 2 bases, and 5 bases lay outside the gene matches. Assay: immunoSEQ multiplex PCR; the TCRdb copy retains only in-frame clones and omits some. The sample shows about 98,000 clones, less than 90% of them seen only once. Findings of the study overall: It was confirmed in vitro that three of the CMV-associated chains were specific for CMV antigens. According to a subsequent analysis, TCR clusters identified in the first cohort showed a tendency to co-occur across the 120 or so validation repertoires.

On this clone itself: What it binds is not known.

The donors were part of the 120-subject validation cohort, which stood apart from the roughly 700-subject first cohort. This receptor was taken from a man younger than 35 in good health and CMV-seropositive. The rearrangement joins TRBV4-1 to TRBJ1-5; 8 bases align to TRBD1. The sequenced sample consisted of PBMCs. The CDR3 loop reads CASSQQDRVHQPQHF. CDR3 DNA sequence: TGCGCCAGCAGCCAACAGGACAGGGTCCATCAGCCCCAGCATTTT.